These 29 T cell receptor beta chains originate from one sample sequenced in a study of STAT5B mutations in CD4+ large granular lymphocyte leukemia (dated by TCRdb to 2022 to 2024). Preparation of the library involved the immunoSEQ multiplex PCR assay. Held by TCRdb, this immuneACCESS table contains in-frame sequences only and omits some clones. Under half of the omission traces to an unresolved V gene where checked; the cause of the rest is unknown. For this sample there are approximately 30,000 clones; roughly 84% appear just once. 2.1% of the sample lies in the top ten. Sequencing was performed on CD4+ T cells from blood buffy coats. Source of these receptors: a human donor in good health.

The chain combines TRBV2 with TRBJ2-7; 10 nucleotides line up with TRBD1. The V gene end was trimmed by 6 bases and the J gene end by 2 bases; junction bases not matched to a gene: 7. The CDR3 consists of 15 residues. Germline V gene sequence: CDR1 SNHLY, CDR2 FYNNEI. CDR3 in amino acids: CASRGQGVYPYEQYF. The DNA of the CDR3 is TGTGCCAGCAGAGGACAGGGGGTTTACCCCTACGAGCAGTACTTC.

This sequence joins TRBV7-9 and TRBJ2-5; no reliable D call. The CDR3 contains 15 residues. Trimming took off 5 bases at V and 7 bases at J, with 20 bases between the two ends. In germline, CDR1 is SEHNR, CDR2 FQNEAQ (reference sequence). The CDR3 sequence: CASSPSGVAIGTQYF. As DNA, the CDR3 is TGTGCCAGCAGCCCAAGTGGGGTGGCTATAGGGACCCAGTACTTC.

The chain has TRBV18 and TRBJ2-7; D not resolved. The CDR3 covers 13 residues. V lost 2 bases and J lost 2, with 7 bases in between. The germline CDR1 and CDR2 sequences are KGHSH and LQKENI. CDR3 residues: CASSPNRAYEQYF. The CDR3 DNA reads as TGTGCCAGCTCACCAAACAGAGCCTACGAGCAGTACTTC.

The genes are TRBV6-5 and TRBJ1-5; a weak D match, TRBD1 (5 bases). Germline CDR1 MNHEY, CDR2 SVGAGI. V lost 7 bases and J lost 3, with 16 bases in between. This CDR3 is built from 15 residues. CDR3 loop: CASTHVAGDNQPQHF. CDR3 bases: TGTGCCAGCACTCACGTCGCGGGGGACAATCAGCCCCAGCATTTT.

The rearrangement links TRBV28 to TRBJ1-5; no definite D call. V lost 4 bases and J lost 2, with 15 bases in between. Germline V gives CDR1 MDHEN, CDR2 SYDVKM. There are 16 residues in the CDR3. This CDR3 is CASSSLRDWGNQPQHF. In DNA form, the CDR3 reads TGTGCCAGCAGTTCCCTGCGGGATTGGGGCAATCAGCCCCAGCATTTT. Looking up the rest from reference TRBV28 and TRBJ1-5 gives the full variable domain: DVKVTQSSRYLVKRTGEKVFLECVQDMDHENMFWYRQDPGLGLRLIYFSYDVKMKEKGDIPEGYSVSREKKERFSLILESASTNQTSMYLCASSSLRDWGNQPQHFGDGTRLSIL.

V and J are TRBV6-5 and TRBJ1-6, with D tentatively TRBD1 (6 bases). V lost 6 bases to trimming and J lost 2 bases, with 8 bases between them. This CDR3 is built from 14 residues. Germline V CDR1 and CDR2: MNHEY, SVGAGI. This chain's CDR3 is CASSGTTYNSPLHF. The CDR3, as DNA: TGTGCCAGCAGCGGGACAACCTATAATTCACCCCTCCACTTT.

The count of this clone is one. Here the CDR3 DNA reads TGTGCTAGTGGTCCGGGACTAGCGGGATTTTACGAGCAGTACTTC. Protein: CASGPGLAGFYEQYF. The chain couples TRBV12-5 to TRBJ2-7, with TRBD2 matching over 13 bases. Germline lookup yields CDR1 LGHNT and CDR2 FRNRAP. Trimming at V came to 5 bases and at J to 4 bases, leaving 5 bases not matched to a gene. The CDR3 contains 15 residues.

The chain joins TRBV19 to TRBJ1-4; the match to TRBD1 covers 8 bases. J lost 3 bases, V lost 8 bases, and 17 bases had no gene match. The CDR3 is 18 amino acids. Germline CDR1 is LNHDA and CDR2 is SQIVND (reference sequence). This CDR3 is CASHRTGIAIWANEKLFF. The CDR3 bases are TGTGCCAGTCACCGGACAGGGATCGCTATTTGGGCTAATGAAAAACTGTTTTTT.

This clone appeared a single time. J is TRBJ2-7 and V is TRBV1; the table's TRBD2 call for D was not verified on the DNA. TRBV1 is termed a pseudogene. This CDR3 has 16 residues. CDR3 bases: TGCACCAGCAGCCAAGAGAGGGATCCACCTCCCGGTGAGCAGTACTTC. Translation: CTSSQERDPPPGEQYF.

This chain joins TRBV5-1 and TRBJ2-5; D is ambiguous. Trimming stripped 7 bases from V and 4 bases from J, with 17 bases between. CDR3 length: 14 amino acids. CDR1 SGHRS and CDR2 YFSETQ come from the germline V gene. The CDR3 sequence: CASGKLEAGETQYF. DNA of the CDR3: TGCGCCAGCGGGAAGTTGGAAGCTGGAGAGACCCAGTACTTC.

This chain uses TRBV9 with TRBJ2-2, with 8 bases identical to TRBD2. The CDR3 is 15 amino acids. Germline V gives CDR1 SGDLS, CDR2 YYNGEE. The ends lost 4 bases at V and 7 bases at J; junction bases unmatched: 9. DNA of the CDR3: TGTGCCAGCAGCACCAGCGGGAGCATAATCGGGGAGCTGTTTTTT. This translates into CASSTSGSIIGELFF.

This clone was recorded only once. This rearrangement joins TRBV5-4 to TRBJ2-7; 12 bases align to TRBD2. V trimming: 3 bases; J trimming: 3 bases; junction bases outside the gene matches: 4. In germline, CDR1 is SGHNT, CDR2 YYREEE (reference sequence). The CDR3 runs to 15 residues. CDR3 sequence (DNA): TGTGCCAGCAGCTCTACTAGCGGGGGGCGCTACGAGCAGTACTTC. Amino acid sequence: CASSSTSGGRYEQYF.

The genes are TRBV6-6 and TRBJ2-1; 8 bases line up with TRBD2. This CDR3 region has 15 residues. Germline lookup yields CDR1 MNHNY and CDR2 SVGAGI (reference sequence). The ends lost 4 bases at V and 4 bases at J; junction bases unmatched: 6. This CDR3 is CASSSVAGFYNEQFF. The DNA of the CDR3 is TGTGCCAGCAGTTCCGTAGCGGGATTTTACAATGAGCAGTTCTTC.

This clone came up a few times. The genes are TRBV5-1 and TRBJ1-2; D call uncertain. Trimming shortened V by 3 bases and J by 5 bases, and 14 bases separated the two germline ends. Germline CDR1 SGHRS, CDR2 YFSETQ. There are 14 residues in the CDR3. The CDR3 region has the DNA TGCGCCAGCAGCTATAGTACGGGGAAGTATGGCTACACCTTC. Protein product: CASSYSTGKYGYTF.

V gene TRBV4-1 combines with J gene TRBJ2-2; 8 nucleotides agree with TRBD1. Per the germline V gene, CDR1 is MGHRA and CDR2 is YSYEKL. With V trimmed by 3 bases and J by 4 bases, 4 bases remained unmatched. The CDR3 consists of 15 residues. The DNA for the CDR3 is TGCGCCAGCAGCCAGGACAGGGCGGGCACCGGGGAGCTGTTTTTT. It encodes CASSQDRAGTGELFF.

Worth noting for this clone: At one end the junction does not follow the germline gene, possibly because of a read error. The V and J genes are TRBV19 and TRBJ2-1; D gene uncertain. Germline V lookup: CDR1 LNHDA, CDR2 SQIVND (reference sequence). CDR3 length equals 14 residues. The chain's CDR3 is CASSMWSSSNEQFF. The CDR3 region has the DNA TGTGCCAGTAGTATGTGGTCTTCCTCCAATGAGCAGTTCTTC.

The chain combines TRBV19 with TRBJ2-7, with 11 nucleotides matching TRBD2. The CDR3 runs to 15 residues. The germline gives CDR1 LNHDA, CDR2 SQIVND (reference sequence). V was clipped by 5 bases and J by 2 bases; unmatched bases: 5. The CDR3 sequence is CASSGRLAGPYEQYF. As DNA, the CDR3 is TGTGCCAGTAGTGGTCGACTAGCGGGACCCTACGAGCAGTACTTC.

The chain employs TRBV7-6 and TRBJ1-3, with D perhaps matching TRBD1 (6 bases). Trimming left V 1 base short and J 4 bases short, with 17 bases between. CDR1 SGHVS and CDR2 FNYEAQ come from the germline V gene. This CDR3 region has 17 residues. The CDR3 is CASSLDTGTRAGNTIYF. Here the CDR3 DNA reads TGTGCCAGCAGCTTAGACACAGGGACCCGAGCCGGAAACACCATATATTTT.

The CDR3 loop reads CASSAFEGETQYF. The CDR3 DNA follows: TGTGCCAGCAGTGCATTCGAAGGGGAGACCCAGTACTTC. V usage is TRBV2 and J usage is TRBJ2-5; no reliable D call. The CDR3 runs to 13 residues. V lost 4 bases, J lost 5 bases, and 11 bases lay in between. Germline V gene lookup returns CDR1 SNHLY and CDR2 FYNNEI.

This sequence joins TRBV4-1 and TRBJ1-1, with D possibly being TRBD1 (5 bases). V lost 0 bases and J 7 bases, leaving 15 bases between the germline ends. The CDR3 is 15 amino acids. The germline V gene encodes CDR1 MGHRA and CDR2 YSYEKL. The CDR3 protein is CASSQEIGRGGEAFF. The CDR3 region has the DNA TGCGCCAGCAGCCAAGAGATTGGAAGGGGTGGTGAAGCTTTCTTT.

The rearrangement uses TRBV29-1 and TRBJ1-5; 7 positions match TRBD1. Germline V CDR1 and CDR2: SQVTM, ANQGSEA. V lost 7 bases, J lost 7 bases, and 10 bases stayed unmatched. This CDR3 comprises 13 residues. The CDR3 nucleotides are TGCAGCGCTAGAGACAGGGATAGCCAGCCCCAGCATTTT. Its translation: CSARDRDSQPQHF. The full variable domain, its missing parts supplied by reference TRBV29-1 and TRBJ1-5, is SAVISQKPSRDICQRGTSLTIQCQVDSQVTMMFWYRQQPGQSLTLIATANQGSEATYESGFVIDKFPISRPNLTFSTLTVSNMSPEDSSIYLCSARDRDSQPQHFGDGTRLSIL.

CDR3 nucleotides: TGTGCCAGCAGTGTGGGGCTTGGTGGCTACACCTTC. Translating gives CASSVGLGGYTF. The chain carries TRBV6-5 and TRBJ1-2, with D possibly being TRBD1 (5 bases). Germline lookup yields CDR1 MNHEY and CDR2 SVGAGI. This CDR3 has 12 residues. Trimming took off 5 bases at V and 7 bases at J, with 11 bases between the two ends.

The V gene is TRBV27, the J gene TRBJ2-5; 7 bases agree with TRBD2. CDR3 length equals 16 residues. The germline gives CDR1 MNHEY, CDR2 SMNVEV (reference sequence). J was trimmed by 5 bases and V by 7 bases; bases with no gene match: 16. CDR3 amino acids: CASTLAAGLVWETQYF. CDR3 bases: TGTGCCAGCACGCTAGCGGCAGGTTTGGTTTGGGAGACCCAGTACTTC.

The chain joins TRBV29-1 to TRBJ2-1; the D gene is possibly TRBD2 (5 bases). V was shortened by 4 bases and J by 4 bases, with 20 bases between the two germline ends. The CDR3 is made up of 16 amino acids. Looked up from germline, CDR1 is SQVTM and CDR2 is ANQGSEA. CDR3 coding DNA: TGCAGCGTTGTCGCAACTCGGACTTCCCCATACAATGAGCAGTTCTTC. Protein sequence: CSVVATRTSPYNEQFF.

V and J are TRBV6-6 and TRBJ2-2; the D is unclear. Germline assignment: CDR1 MNHNY and CDR2 SVGAGI (reference sequence). The CDR3 runs to 15 residues. V shed 0 bases and J shed 0 bases, with 5 bases lying between them. This chain's CDR3 is CASSYSGSNTGELFF. The CDR3 DNA is TGTGCCAGCAGTTACTCGGGCTCGAACACCGGGGAGCTGTTTTTT.

The CDR3 here is CASSPPRRRGNSGANVLTF. The CDR3 DNA reads TGTGCCAGCAGTCCCCCCCGACGCCGAGGGAACTCTGGGGCCAACGTCCTGACTTTC. V and J are TRBV27 and TRBJ2-6, with a tentative D call TRBD2 (5 bases). The CDR3 spans 19 residues. CDR1 and CDR2 (germline): MNHEY, SMNVEV (reference sequence). V was clipped by 5 bases and J by 0 bases, with 20 bases between them. The whole variable domain, remainder taken from reference TRBV27 and TRBJ2-6, is EAQVTQNPRYLITVTGKKLTVTCSQNMNHEYMSWYRQDPGLGLRQIYYSMNVEVTDKGDVPEGYKVSRKEKRNFPLILESPSPNQTSLYFCASSPPRRRGNSGANVLTFGAGSRLTVL.

This clone came up once. The genes are TRBV5-4 and TRBJ2-1; TRBD2 matches at 9 bases. The ends lost 6 bases at V and 10 bases at J; junction bases unmatched: 17. CDR1 is SGHNT and CDR2 is YYREEE in the germline V gene (reference sequence). This CDR3 has 16 amino acids. The CDR3 bases are TGTGCCAGCAACCCTCCAGGACTAGCGCCACTGGGGGAGCAGTTCTTC. It specifies CASNPPGLAPLGEQFF.

The rearrangement joins TRBV9 to TRBJ2-1; perhaps D is TRBD1 or TRBD2 (5 bases each). The CDR3 consists of 15 residues. Trimming left V 0 bases short and J 7 bases short, with 14 bases between. From germline, CDR1 is SGDLS and CDR2 YYNGEE. The CDR3 sequence is CASSVAVGPGNEQFF. Here the CDR3 DNA reads TGTGCCAGCAGCGTAGCTGTGGGGCCGGGGAATGAGCAGTTCTTC.

V and J are TRBV19 and TRBJ2-7; either TRBD1 or TRBD2 may fit D (6 bases each). Trimming shortened V by 0 bases and J by 6 bases, and 12 bases separated the two germline ends. Germline V CDR1 and CDR2: LNHDA, SQIVND (reference sequence). This CDR3 is built from 14 residues. CDR3 sequence: CASSIDLGGSEQYF. The CDR3 bases are TGTGCCAGTAGTATAGATTTGGGGGGCTCCGAGCAGTACTTC.